Each of the 19 T cell receptor beta chains below was sequenced from the same sample in a study of shared clonotypes between healthy human individuals. Produced via immunoSEQ multiplex PCR; TCRdb's table is partial and in-frame only. Here the sample spans hundreds of thousands of clones, 85% to 95% being singletons. Naive CD8 populations comprised CD45RO-negative cells positively selected for CCR7, excluding terminally differentiated effector memory CD45RA+ cells. Input material: naive CD8+ T cells sorted from blood. These receptors were obtained from a woman aged 25-40 years in good health.

In nucleotides, the CDR3 is TGCGCCAGCAGCCAAGGACTAGCGGGAGGTGGCGATGAGCAGTTCTTC. This translates into CASSQGLAGGGDEQFF. The chain joins TRBV4-1 to TRBJ2-1; 13 bases match TRBD2. CDR1 and CDR2 (germline): MGHRA, YSYEKL. This CDR3 is 16 amino acids long. With V trimmed by 1 base and J by 8 bases, 5 bases remained unmatched.

The rearrangement links TRBV28 to TRBJ2-3, with 12 bases identical to TRBD2. The germline gives CDR1 MDHEN, CDR2 SYDVKM. With 6 bases clipped from V and 4 bases from J, the junction kept 11 bases outside the gene matches. The CDR3 loop spans 17 amino acids. The CDR3 DNA sequence: TGTGCCAGCAGCTCCAGAGGACTAGCGGGAAGCGCAGATACGCAGTATTTT. It translates to CASSSRGLAGSADTQYF.

This clone came up once. The chain has TRBV9 and TRBJ1-2, with D maybe TRBD1 (6 bases). V was clipped by 4 bases and J by 4 bases, with 17 bases between them. From germline, CDR1 is SGDLS and CDR2 YYNGEE. The CDR3 loop spans 15 amino acids. Written as DNA, the CDR3 is TGTGCCAGCAGCCTTCCGGTTCGGGGGCCCTATGGCTACACCTTC. It specifies CASSLPVRGPYGYTF. Full variable domain (rest looked up from reference TRBV9 and TRBJ1-2): DSGVTQTPKHLITATGQRVTLRCSPRSGDLSVYWYQQSLDQGLQFLIQYYNGEERAKGNILERFSAQQFPDLHSELNLSSLELGDSALYFCASSLPVRGPYGYTFGSGTRLTVV.

This chain uses TRBV5-6 with TRBJ2-2; 11 bases agree with TRBD2. Germline V lookup: CDR1 SGHDT, CDR2 YYEEEE. V lost 4 bases and J lost 7; bases outside the gene matches: 9. The CDR3 has 16 amino acids. The CDR3 loop reads CASSPAVAGGGGELFF. In DNA, the CDR3 is TGTGCCAGCAGCCCCGCGGTAGCGGGAGGGGGCGGGGAGCTGTTTTTT.

This clone was detected only a few times. The V and J genes are TRBV9 and TRBJ1-2; tentative D call: TRBD1 (6 bases). V dropped 3 bases and J dropped 4 bases, with 16 bases sitting between them. The CDR3 runs to 15 residues. Germline V CDR1 and CDR2: SGDLS, YYNGEE. In DNA, the CDR3 is TGTGCCAGCAGCGACGGGGGAAGGACAGCCTATGGCTACACCTTC. It encodes CASSDGGRTAYGYTF.

The chain links TRBV30 to TRBJ2-5, with D perhaps given as TRBD1 or TRBD2 (5 bases each). The DNA end is more similar to TRBJ2-7, so the J call may be wrong. The CDR3 has 14 amino acids. CDR1 GTSNPN and CDR2 SVGIG come from the germline V gene (reference sequence). CDR3 amino acids: CAWRLVGTSYEQYF. The CDR3 DNA reads TGTGCCTGGAGGTTGGTGGGGACGTCCTACGAGCAGTACTTC.

The genes are TRBV11-2 and TRBJ1-2; D is unresolved. V lost 1 base to trimming and J lost 1 base, with 10 bases between them. CDR1 and CDR2 (germline): SGHAT, FQNNGV. The CDR3 consists of 15 residues. CDR3 coding DNA: TGTGCCAGCAGCTTAGGGCCAAGAGATAACTATGGCTACACCTTC. Residues: CASSLGPRDNYGYTF.

Of note for this clone: The conserved closing phenylalanine or tryptophan is absent in this CDR3, likely reflecting a read error. Because the CDR3's place on the DNA is in doubt, the DNA is left out and the CDR3 is given as listed by TCRdb. The V gene is TRBV21-1, the J gene TRBJ2-7; the table calls TRBD2, which could not be checked here. TRBV21-1 is assigned pseudogene status. The CDR3 adds up to 19 amino acids, both ends counted. CDR3 sequence reads: CASSKGVDGLHRWLSGKAS.

This chain connects TRBV7-9 to TRBJ1-4; 9 bases agree with TRBD1. The CDR3 is 14 residues long. Germline V lookup: CDR1 SEHNR, CDR2 FQNEAQ (reference sequence). Germline trimming cut 6 bases from V and 8 bases from J; bases unmatched to any gene: 7. The CDR3 region has the DNA TGTGCCAGCAGACCGGGACAGGGACGAGAAAAACTGTTTTTT. Its protein is CASRPGQGREKLFF.

The chain uses TRBV19 and TRBJ2-7; unclear D gene. Trimming cost V 1 base and J 2 bases, with 6 bases left between them. This CDR3 spans 13 amino acids. Germline V gene sequence: CDR1 LNHDA, CDR2 SQIVND (reference sequence). The CDR3 nucleotides read TGTGCCAGTAGTATAGGCTTCCCCTACGAGCAGTACTTC. Its translation is CASSIGFPYEQYF. Based on the CDR3 plus reference TRBV19 and TRBJ2-7, the full variable domain is DGGITQSPKYLFRKEGQNVTLSCEQNLNHDAMYWYRQDPGQGLRLIYYSQIVNDFQKGDIAEGYSVSREKKESFPLTVTSAQKNPTAFYLCASSIGFPYEQYFGPGTRLTVT.

The chain recombines TRBV4-1 with TRBJ2-1; 7 bases are a match to TRBD2. Germline V CDR1 and CDR2: MGHRA, YSYEKL. The CDR3 totals 18 residues. After removal of 2 bases from V and 4 bases from J, the junction contained 14 bases not matched to a gene. In DNA, the CDR3 is TGCGCCAGCAGCCAATACGGGGGGTCGGCGGTAGGGTACAATGAGCAGTTCTTC. It encodes CASSQYGGSAVGYNEQFF.

The chain uses TRBV28 and TRBJ1-1; D remains unclear. This CDR3 region has 14 residues. In germline, CDR1 is MDHEN, CDR2 SYDVKM. V was cut by 1 base and J by 4 bases, with 10 bases left in between. The CDR3 protein is CASSLSSWTTEAFF. DNA for the CDR3: TGTGCCAGCAGTTTATCGAGCTGGACCACTGAAGCTTTCTTT.

This clone has just a few counts. The chain carries TRBV7-7 and TRBJ2-7; D not certain. The germline CDR1 and CDR2 sequences are SSHAT and FNYEAQ (reference sequence). V shed 5 bases and J shed 1 base, with 9 bases lying between them. This CDR3 contains 13 residues. The CDR3 here is CASSHKGSYEQYF. CDR3 bases: TGTGCCAGCAGCCACAAGGGATCCTACGAGCAGTACTTC.

This chain links TRBV2 with TRBJ2-5, with D unclear. CDR1 SNHLY and CDR2 FYNNEI come from the germline V gene. The CDR3 contains 13 residues. The ends were cut back, 6 bases at V and 3 bases at J, with 11 bases in the middle. The CDR3 DNA reads as TGTGCCAGCAGGATCCCGGGTAAAGAGACCCAGTACTTC. Translation: CASRIPGKETQYF.

This clone was seen a few times. The gene calls are TRBV9 and TRBJ1-5, with TRBD1 matching over 7 bases. The V gene's germline CDR1 is SGDLS and CDR2 YYNGEE. The CDR3 length is 14 residues. The trim removed 3 bases at V and 2 bases at J, leaving 2 bases unmatched. CDR3 DNA: TGTGCCAGCAGCGCCGGGACAGGCAATCAGCCCCAGCATTTT. The encoded protein is CASSAGTGNQPQHF.

V and J are TRBV6-5 and TRBJ1-2; D remains ambiguous. The CDR3 extends over 12 amino acids. The germline V gene has CDR1 MNHEY and CDR2 SVGAGI. Between the trimmed V and J ends, which lost 6 bases and 4 bases, there was a span of 9 bases. CDR3 residues: CASRPDGYGYTF. The CDR3 nucleotides read TGTGCCAGCAGACCGGACGGCTATGGCTACACCTTC.

V and J are TRBV2 and TRBJ2-7, with D possibly matching TRBD2 (6 bases). V was cut by 8 bases and J by 4 bases, with 15 bases left in between. Germline V lookup: CDR1 SNHLY, CDR2 FYNNEI. This CDR3 comprises 13 residues. This CDR3 reads CASAGTGAYEQYF. Here the CDR3 DNA reads TGTGCCAGCGCGGGGACTGGGGCGTACGAGCAGTACTTC.

The chain carries TRBV30 and TRBJ2-3; D gene ambiguous. The CDR3 consists of 13 residues. Trimming pared 3 bases from V and 5 bases from J, leaving 12 bases between. Germline V lookup: CDR1 GTSNPN, CDR2 SVGIG (reference sequence). This chain's CDR3 is CAWSGPDGDTQYF. As DNA, the CDR3 is TGTGCCTGGAGCGGCCCCGACGGAGATACGCAGTATTTT.

The chain combines TRBV6-5 with TRBJ1-1, with unresolved D. Trimming removed 6 bases from V and 5 bases from J, with 16 bases in between. CDR1 MNHEY and CDR2 SVGAGI come from the germline V gene. The CDR3 contains 14 residues. CDR3 in DNA: TGTGCCAGCAGCCCTGACCCGGTTGGGACTGAAGCTTTCTTT. Protein product: CASSPDPVGTEAFF.